The 8 T cell receptor beta chains below come from one sample, sequenced in a study of shared clonotypes between healthy human individuals. Profiled with immunoSEQ multiplex PCR; TCRdb holds only in-frame clones, not every one. The table has hundreds of thousands of clones, around 67% seen once. Sequencing used memory CD4+ T cells sorted from blood. Subset indicated: CD45RA-negative fraction. The receptors here all came from a man aged 25 to 45 in good health.

The chain employs TRBV12-5 and TRBJ1-1; 7 bases align to TRBD1. The CDR3 is made up of 14 amino acids. The germline gives CDR1 LGHNT, CDR2 FRNRAP. V dropped 2 bases and J dropped 5; count of bases not matched to a gene: 5. The CDR3 here is CASGLRAGGTEAFF. Here the CDR3 DNA reads TGTGCTAGTGGTTTGAGGGCAGGGGGTACTGAAGCTTTCTTT.

The chain joins TRBV6-4 to TRBJ2-2, with D unresolved. Trimming shortened V by 3 bases and J by 4 bases, and 6 bases separated the two germline ends. Germline CDR1 is MRHNA and CDR2 is SNTAGT. The CDR3 has 13 amino acids. The CDR3 DNA is TGTGCCAGCAGTGAGGATAGCACCGGGGAGCTGTTTTTT. Translating it yields CASSEDSTGELFF.

The chain carries TRBV30 and TRBJ1-2; no definite D call. Germline values: CDR1 GTSNPN, CDR2 SVGIG (reference sequence). CDR3 length: 12 amino acids. The V gene lost 4 bases and the J gene lost 3 bases, with 9 bases spanning the gap. The CDR3 nucleotides are TGTGCCTGGACGTCAGATCACTATGGCTACACCTTC. Its protein is CAWTSDHYGYTF.

Only one count was recorded for this clone. The chain links TRBV6-5 to TRBJ1-2; D not resolved. The CDR3 has 15 amino acids. Trimming pared 7 bases from V and 7 bases from J, leaving 22 bases between. Germline V gives CDR1 MNHEY, CDR2 SVGAGI. The CDR3 is CASTLPEVGFSGYTF. CDR3 nucleotides: TGTGCCAGCACGCTTCCGGAAGTTGGATTTTCTGGCTACACCTTC.

The chain uses TRBV6-1 and TRBJ2-7; 9 bases are a match to TRBD1. J lost 2 bases, V lost 5 bases, and 4 bases had no gene match. The CDR3 is 14 residues long. Germline V CDR1 and CDR2: MNHNS, SASEGT. CDR3 protein: CASSRGTGTYEQYF. Here the CDR3 DNA reads TGTGCCAGCAGTCGGGGGACAGGGACCTACGAGCAGTACTTC.

The V call is TRBV28, the J call TRBJ1-2; D is uncertain. CDR3 length equals 13 residues. Per the germline V gene, CDR1 is MDHEN and CDR2 is SYDVKM. V was shortened by 7 bases and J by 4 bases, with 13 bases between the two germline ends. In DNA, the CDR3 is TGTGCCAGCACCTCAGGAGGCAGCTATGGCTACACCTTC. This translates into CASTSGGSYGYTF.

The chain links TRBV19 to TRBJ1-1; D is unresolved. CDR1 is LNHDA, CDR2 SQIVND, per germline (reference sequence). The CDR3 runs to 14 residues. Trimming left V 5 bases short and J 1 base short, with 11 bases between. The CDR3 region is CASSWARENTEAFF. For the CDR3, the DNA is TGTGCCAGTAGTTGGGCAAGGGAGAACACTGAAGCTTTCTTT.

The chain couples TRBV5-1 to TRBJ2-5; D tentatively fits TRBD1 or TRBD2 (5 bases each). V was pared by 0 bases and J by 6 bases, with 15 bases between. Germline assignment: CDR1 SGHRS and CDR2 YFSETQ. This CDR3 spans 15 amino acids. The CDR3 nucleotides are TGCGCCAGCAGCTTGGTGGTTGGGGGAGAAAAGACCCAGTACTTC. Its protein is CASSLVVGGEKTQYF. The full variable domain, its missing parts supplied by reference TRBV5-1 and TRBJ2-5, is KAGVTQTPRYLIKTRGQQVTLSCSPISGHRSVSWYQQTPGQGLQFLFEYFSETQRNKGNFPGRFSGRQFSNSRSEMNVSTLELGDSALYLCASSLVVGGEKTQYFGPGTRLLVL.